This T cell receptor beta chain was captured by sequencing in a study of CD8+CD57+ T cells in acquired aplastic anemia. According to the study, genomic DNA was the template for TCR beta VDJ and CDR3 profiling. TCRdb redid the calling of the reads with MiXCR, one entry per CDR3 protein. Of 150,000 to 180,000 distinct CDR3 sequences listed, approximately 52% were seen once; the top ten hold less than 15%. Study outcomes and limitations: Comparison of patients with controls identified around 28 shared CD8+ CDR3 sequences.

Sequenced patients had shown CD8+CD57+ cell expansion by flow cytometry. Blood was sampled before the patients had received any therapy. At least ten counts were recorded for this clonotype. Its target is unknown. Germline values: CDR1 SGHDN, CDR2 FVKESK. The V segment lost 11 bases and the J segment 1 base; nucleotides outside the gene matches: 4. This CDR3 region has 12 residues. This clonotype originated in a human donor with aplastic anemia. The chain links TRBV14 to TRBJ2-5, with TRBD2 identical over 7 bases. Sequenced sample: sorted CD4+, CD8+, or CD8+CD57+ T cells (not recorded which) from PBMCs. CDR3 in amino acids: CAGRGFQETQYF. The CDR3 DNA is TGTGCCGGGCGGGGGTTCCAAGAGACCCAGTACTTC.